A selection of T cell receptor beta chains follows, all from one sample in a study of blood T cell repertoires in COVID-19. The protocol was immunoSEQ multiplex PCR, while the TCRdb copy is restricted to in-frame clones and leaves out a portion. The data hold 310,000 or so clones, with around 88% observed a single time. The sample comprised peripheral blood. These receptors originate from a woman between 50 and 59 years old with acute or convalescent COVID-19. Each CDR3 is given with its conserved first and last residue. D genes are given only for firm matches. Some rows have no size entry. The others give once, few or many, or a class for an expanded clone.

v_call: TRBV12-3/TRBV12-4
j_call: TRBJ2-5
clone_size: NA
cdr3_length: 12
d_call: NA
cdr3_nt: TGTGCCAGCAGTTTATGGAGGGAGACCCAGTACTTC
cdr3_aa: CASSLWRETQYF

v_call: TRBV29-1
j_call: TRBJ2-5
clone_size: NA
cdr3_length: 13
d_call: TRBD1
cdr3_nt: TGCAGCGTCGTACAGGGGGCCCCAGAGACCCAGTACTTC
cdr3_aa: CSVVQGAPETQYF

v_call: TRBV2
j_call: TRBJ2-3
clone_size: NA
cdr3_length: 11
d_call: TRBD1
cdr3_nt: TGTGCCAGCGGACAGGGAGATACGCAGTATTTT
cdr3_aa: CASGQGDTQYF

v_call: TRBV19
j_call: TRBJ2-1
clone_size: NA
cdr3_length: 12
d_call: TRBD1
cdr3_nt: TGTGCCAGTAGCAGGACAGGGGCTGAGCAGTTCTTC
cdr3_aa: CASSRTGAEQFF

v_call: TRBV5-1
j_call: TRBJ1-3
clone_size: NA
cdr3_length: 15
d_call: NA
cdr3_nt: TGCGCCAGCAGCTTAACAGGGAACTCTGGAAACACCATATATTTT
cdr3_aa: CASSLTGNSGNTIYF

v_call: TRBV14
j_call: TRBJ2-3
clone_size: NA
cdr3_length: 15
d_call: TRBD2
cdr3_nt: TGTGCCAGCAGCCATCTGACTAGCCGGACAGATACGCAGTATTTT
cdr3_aa: CASSHLTSRTDTQYF

v_call: TRBV7-6
j_call: TRBJ2-1
clone_size: NA
cdr3_length: 16
d_call: TRBD2
cdr3_nt: TGTGCCAGCAGCTTTCTGGCGGGAGGGCCAGGCAATGAGCAGTTCTTC
cdr3_aa: CASSFLAGGPGNEQFF

v_call: TRBV3-1/TRBV3-2
j_call: TRBJ1-1
clone_size: NA
cdr3_length: 13
d_call: NA
cdr3_nt: TGTGCCAGCAGCCACGGGACATCCACTGAAGCTTTCTTT
cdr3_aa: CASSHGTSTEAFF

v_call: TRBV27
j_call: TRBJ2-7
clone_size: once
cdr3_length: 16
d_call: TRBD2
cdr3_nt: TGTGCCAGCAGTTCATGGACTAGCGGGGGATCCTACGAGCAGTACTTC
cdr3_aa: CASSSWTSGGSYEQYF

v_call: TRBV6-6
j_call: TRBJ1-2
clone_size: NA
cdr3_length: 13
d_call: NA
cdr3_nt: TGTGCCAGCAGTTATCGGGGGGGCGATGGCTACACCTTC
cdr3_aa: CASSYRGGDGYTF

v_call: TRBV19
j_call: TRBJ1-3
clone_size: NA
cdr3_length: 15
d_call: NA
cdr3_nt: TGTGCCAGTAGCCCACAAGCCGGGAATGGAAACACCATATATTTT
cdr3_aa: CASSPQAGNGNTIYF

v_call: TRBV6-6
j_call: TRBJ1-2
clone_size: NA
cdr3_length: 12
d_call: NA
cdr3_nt: TGTGCCAGCAGTTACCATAACTATGGCTACACCTTC
cdr3_aa: CASSYHNYGYTF

v_call: TRBV7-2
j_call: TRBJ2-4
clone_size: NA
cdr3_length: 14
d_call: NA
cdr3_nt: TGTGCCAGCAGCTTAGAAGGGGCCGAGAACATTCAGTACTTC
cdr3_aa: CASSLEGAENIQYF

v_call: TRBV12-3/TRBV12-4
j_call: TRBJ2-3
clone_size: NA
cdr3_length: 13
d_call: NA
cdr3_nt: TGTGCCAGCAGGCCGGACACCACAGATACGCAGTATTTT
cdr3_aa: CASRPDTTDTQYF

v_call: TRBV5-1
j_call: TRBJ2-5
clone_size: NA
cdr3_length: 14
d_call: NA
cdr3_nt: TGCGCCAGCAGCAGGTTTTCAGGGGCAGAGACCCAGTACTTC
cdr3_aa: CASSRFSGAETQYF

v_call: TRBV11-2
j_call: TRBJ1-6
clone_size: few
cdr3_length: 17
d_call: NA
cdr3_nt: TGTGCCAGCAGCCGTGGCGAGATAAGCGCCTATAATTCACCCCTCCACTTT
cdr3_aa: CASSRGEISAYNSPLHF

v_call: TRBV12-3/TRBV12-4
j_call: TRBJ2-7
clone_size: few
cdr3_length: 13
d_call: NA
cdr3_nt: TGTGCCAGCAGTTCGTGGGGACACTACGAGCAGTACTTC
cdr3_aa: CASSSWGHYEQYF

v_call: TRBV12-3/TRBV12-4
j_call: TRBJ2-5
clone_size: NA
cdr3_length: 13
d_call: TRBD2
cdr3_nt: TGTGCCAGCTGCCGGGGGGGGAAGGAGACCCAGTACTTC
cdr3_aa: CASCRGGKETQYF

v_call: TRBV7-9
j_call: TRBJ2-3
clone_size: NA
cdr3_length: 14
d_call: NA
cdr3_nt: TGTGCCAGCAGCCGAACTAGGAGCACAGATACGCAGTATTTT
cdr3_aa: CASSRTRSTDTQYF

v_call: TRBV5-4
j_call: TRBJ1-4
clone_size: NA
cdr3_length: 16
d_call: TRBD1
cdr3_nt: TGTGCCAGCAGCACCCGACAGGGTGGGACTAATGAAAAACTGTTTTTT
cdr3_aa: CASSTRQGGTNEKLFF

v_call: TRBV18
j_call: TRBJ1-6
clone_size: NA
cdr3_length: 17
d_call: TRBD1
cdr3_nt: TGTGCCAGCTCACTTACGGGAACCGGGACAGATAATTCACCCCTCCACTTT
cdr3_aa: CASSLTGTGTDNSPLHF

v_call: TRBV30
j_call: TRBJ2-5
clone_size: NA
cdr3_length: 15
d_call: NA
cdr3_nt: TGTGCCTGGAGTAGGGGGTTGGGGTTCCAAGAGACCCAGTACTTC
cdr3_aa: CAWSRGLGFQETQYF

v_call: TRBV19
j_call: TRBJ2-5
clone_size: NA
cdr3_length: 14
d_call: TRBD2
cdr3_nt: TGTGCCACCTCCCACCTAGCGGGAGAAGAGACCCAGTACTTC
cdr3_aa: CATSHLAGEETQYF

v_call: TRBV5-8
j_call: TRBJ1-4
clone_size: few
cdr3_length: 15
d_call: TRBD1
cdr3_nt: TGTGCCAGCAGCTTTCCGGGACAGGGGGATGAAAAACTGTTTTTT
cdr3_aa: CASSFPGQGDEKLFF

v_call: TRBV12-1
j_call: TRBJ2-3
clone_size: NA
cdr3_length: 18
d_call: NA
cdr3_nt: TGTGCCAGCAGCTTTCAGGACAGGGGGCCGTTCGGCACAGATACGCAGTATTTT
cdr3_aa: CASSFQDRGPFGTDTQYF

v_call: TRBV7-9
j_call: TRBJ1-1
clone_size: NA
cdr3_length: 14
d_call: NA
cdr3_nt: TGTGCCAGCAGCTTAGCGGGGGGGTACGCTGAAGCTTTCTTT
cdr3_aa: CASSLAGGYAEAFF

v_call: TRBV5-1
j_call: TRBJ1-1
clone_size: NA
cdr3_length: 15
d_call: NA
cdr3_nt: TGCGCCAGCAGCTCCCTTCCGGGAGGGAACACTGAAGCTTTCTTT
cdr3_aa: CASSSLPGGNTEAFF

v_call: TRBV7-2
j_call: TRBJ2-2
clone_size: few
cdr3_length: 14
d_call: NA
cdr3_nt: TGTGCCAGCAGCTTAACTTTATCACCCGGGGAGCTGTTTTTT
cdr3_aa: CASSLTLSPGELFF

v_call: TRBV19
j_call: TRBJ2-2
clone_size: NA
cdr3_length: 12
d_call: TRBD1
cdr3_nt: TGTGCCAGTAGTATTGGGACAGAGAGGCTGTTTTTT
cdr3_aa: CASSIGTERLFF

v_call: TRBV6-2/TRBV6-3
j_call: TRBJ1-5
clone_size: NA
cdr3_length: 17
d_call: TRBD1
cdr3_nt: TGTGCCAGCAGTTACGGCCTCACAGGGGCCAGCAATCAGCCCCAGCATTTT
cdr3_aa: CASSYGLTGASNQPQHF

v_call: TRBV29-1
j_call: TRBJ2-3
clone_size: NA
cdr3_length: 14
d_call: NA
cdr3_nt: TGCAGCGTTGACCGCGGGACAGACACAGATACGCAGTATTTT
cdr3_aa: CSVDRGTDTDTQYF

v_call: TRBV6-6
j_call: TRBJ1-2
clone_size: few
cdr3_length: 13
d_call: NA
cdr3_nt: TGTGCCAGCACCCAGAACAGGAGGGATGGCTACACCTTC
cdr3_aa: CASTQNRRDGYTF

v_call: TRBV19
j_call: TRBJ2-1
clone_size: NA
cdr3_length: 14
d_call: TRBD2
cdr3_nt: TGTGCCAGTAGTGAGGGACTAGCAACCGGTGAGCAGTTCTTC
cdr3_aa: CASSEGLATGEQFF

v_call: TRBV7-9
j_call: TRBJ1-1
clone_size: once
cdr3_length: 11
d_call: NA
cdr3_nt: TGTGCCAGCACCCAGGGGATTGCAGCTTTCTTT
cdr3_aa: CASTQGIAAFF

v_call: TRBV5-4
j_call: TRBJ2-1
clone_size: NA
cdr3_length: 16
d_call: TRBD1
cdr3_nt: TGTGCCAGCAGCTTAGGCGGTCGACAGGGGCCCAATGAGCAGTTCTTC
cdr3_aa: CASSLGGRQGPNEQFF

v_call: TRBV6-5
j_call: TRBJ1-5
clone_size: NA
cdr3_length: 13
d_call: NA
cdr3_nt: TGTGCCAGCAGTTCCACTACAGGGTCGCCCCAGCATTTT
cdr3_aa: CASSSTTGSPQHF

v_call: TRBV13
j_call: TRBJ1-2
clone_size: NA
cdr3_length: 16
d_call: NA
cdr3_nt: TGTGCCAGCAGCCGAGCAGGAGGTTACCCTAACTATGGCTACACCTTC
cdr3_aa: CASSRAGGYPNYGYTF

v_call: TRBV5-1
j_call: TRBJ2-5
clone_size: NA
cdr3_length: 15
d_call: TRBD2
cdr3_nt: TGCGCCAGCAGCTTGAATGGGGGGGGTCAAGAGACCCAGTACTTC
cdr3_aa: CASSLNGGGQETQYF

v_call: TRBV13
j_call: TRBJ2-1
clone_size: few
cdr3_length: 15
d_call: TRBD2
cdr3_nt: TGTGCCAGCAGAGCTGGACTAGCGGGGAGGGAAGAGCAGTTCTTC
cdr3_aa: CASRAGLAGREEQFF

v_call: TRBV7-9
j_call: TRBJ2-1
clone_size: NA
cdr3_length: 17
d_call: NA
cdr3_nt: TGTGCCAGCAGCTTGGCGTCCGGGGGAATATCCTACAATGAGCAGTTCTTC
cdr3_aa: CASSLASGGISYNEQFF

v_call: TRBV6-6
j_call: TRBJ1-2
clone_size: NA
cdr3_length: 16
d_call: TRBD1
cdr3_nt: TGTGCCAGCAGCCGAGTCCGGGACAGGGCTACGTATGGCTACACCTTC
cdr3_aa: CASSRVRDRATYGYTF

v_call: TRBV21-1
j_call: TRBJ1-5
clone_size: NA
cdr3_length: 17
d_call: NA
cdr3_nt: TGTGCCAGCAGCAAAGCCCACAGGGGCGACGGAAATCAGCCCCAGCATTTT
cdr3_aa: CASSKAHRGDGNQPQHF

v_call: TRBV2
j_call: TRBJ1-6
clone_size: once
cdr3_length: 15
d_call: TRBD1
cdr3_nt: TGTGCCAGCAGTGGCCGGGACAGGAATAATTCACCCCTCCACTTT
cdr3_aa: CASSGRDRNNSPLHF

v_call: TRBV5-1
j_call: TRBJ2-1
clone_size: NA
cdr3_length: 15
d_call: TRBD2
cdr3_nt: TGCGCCAGCAGCTTAGTAGCGGGGGCCAACAATGAGCAGTTCTTC
cdr3_aa: CASSLVAGANNEQFF

v_call: TRBV5-1
j_call: TRBJ2-3
clone_size: NA
cdr3_length: 13
d_call: NA
cdr3_nt: TGCGCCAGCAGCTCACAGGACCCTGGGACGCAGTATTTT
cdr3_aa: CASSSQDPGTQYF

v_call: TRBV7-8
j_call: TRBJ1-1
clone_size: NA
cdr3_length: 17
d_call: NA
cdr3_nt: TGTGCCAGCAGCTTAGCTCGCGGCGCGGGCATGAACACTGAAGCTTTCTTT
cdr3_aa: CASSLARGAGMNTEAFF

v_call: TRBV18
j_call: TRBJ2-1
clone_size: NA
cdr3_length: 15
d_call: NA
cdr3_nt: TGTGCCAGCTCACTCAGACAGGTGATGGACAATGAGCAGTTCTTC
cdr3_aa: CASSLRQVMDNEQFF

v_call: TRBV25-1
j_call: TRBJ1-1
clone_size: NA
cdr3_length: 13
d_call: NA
cdr3_nt: TGTGCCAGCAGTGAAGGGGGGGCAAGGGAAGCTTTCTTT
cdr3_aa: CASSEGGAREAFF

v_call: TRBV18
j_call: TRBJ2-1
clone_size: NA
cdr3_length: 15
d_call: TRBD1
cdr3_nt: TGTGCCAGCTCACCCCGGGACAGGGGGCTCGATGAGCAGTTCTTC
cdr3_aa: CASSPRDRGLDEQFF

v_call: TRBV2
j_call: TRBJ1-1
clone_size: NA
cdr3_length: 13
d_call: NA
cdr3_nt: TGTGCCAGCACCTCGACACCTAACACTGAAGCTTTCTTT
cdr3_aa: CASTSTPNTEAFF

v_call: TRBV18
j_call: TRBJ2-5
clone_size: NA
cdr3_length: 17
d_call: TRBD1
cdr3_nt: TGTGCCAGCTCACCGCGCGAAAGACAGGGCTTCCAAGAGACCCAGTACTTC
cdr3_aa: CASSPRERQGFQETQYF

v_call: TRBV6-4
j_call: TRBJ2-1
clone_size: NA
cdr3_length: 15
d_call: TRBD2
cdr3_nt: TGTGCCAAATGGACTAGCGGAAGCTCCTACAATGAGCAGTTCTTC
cdr3_aa: CAKWTSGSSYNEQFF

v_call: TRBV3-1/TRBV3-2
j_call: TRBJ2-3
clone_size: NA
cdr3_length: 15
d_call: TRBD2
cdr3_nt: TGTGCCAGCAGCTCTAGCGGGGGCAGCACAGATACGCAGTATTTT
cdr3_aa: CASSSSGGSTDTQYF